This record looks at one T cell receptor (beta chain) sequence and its context. As yet, its antigen is unknown. This sample is drawn from a study of monozygotic twins with cystic fibrosis. Study at large: Approximately 2.7 micrograms of fragmented DNA underwent approximately 15 PCR cycles for library preparation. Regarding the study as a whole: Shared CDR3 numbers were not associated with age, concordance or severity. Median Simpson clonality of 0.0095 suggested naive T cells predominated.

CDR3 length: 16 amino acids. CDR1 is SGDLS and CDR2 is YYNGEE in the germline V gene. The trim removed 4 bases at V and 2 bases at J, leaving 10 bases unmatched. Only in-frame clones appear in the TCRdb table, and some are missing; sequencing was by immunoSEQ multiplex PCR. This sample yields about 14,000 clones, of which 90% to 95% are seen a single time; 9.3% belongs to the top ten. This sequence joins TRBV9 and TRBJ2-7; 9 bases line up with TRBD2. Sequenced material: blood. The source is a girl aged 2 to 10 with cystic fibrosis. The CDR3 DNA follows: TGTGCCAGCAGCAAGGCGGGGGGGTCCCTACCCTACGAGCAGTACTTC. Protein: CASSKAGGSLPYEQYF.